The 4 T cell receptor beta chains below come from one sample, sequenced in a study of shared clonotypes between healthy human individuals. Profiling relied on immunoSEQ multiplex PCR, and the TCRdb table lists in-frame clones only, not all of them. The sample consists of about 2.2 million clones, about 92% of them appearing once. CD45RO-negative cells were positively selected for CCR7, leaving out terminally differentiated effector memory CD45RA+ cells. Sequencing was done on a sample of naive CD8+ T cells from PBMCs. The receptor set was obtained from a man younger than 35 in good health. Some clones in this sample may be carry-over from other donors' samples.

The rearrangement uses TRBV7-9 and TRBJ2-1, with TRBD2 matching over 12 bases. CDR3 size: 17 residues. V gave up 11 bases and J gave up 0 bases; unmatched junction bases: 11. Germline V gene lookup returns CDR1 SEHNR and CDR2 FQNEAQ (reference sequence). CDR3 DNA: TGTGCCGCCTTCGGGCTAGCGGGAGGGCCCTCCTACAATGAGCAGTTCTTC. Its protein is CAAFGLAGGPSYNEQFF. Based on the CDR3 plus reference TRBV7-9 and TRBJ2-1, the full variable domain is DTGVSQNPRHKITKRGQNVTFRCDPISEHNRLYWYRQTLGQGPEFLTYFQNEAQLEKSRLLSDRFSAERPKGSFSTLEIQRTEQGDSAMYLCAAFGLAGGPSYNEQFFGPGTRLTVL.

The V and J genes are TRBV28 and TRBJ2-7; the D gene is possibly TRBD1 (5 bases). Germline V gene data show CDR1 as MDHEN and CDR2 as SYDVKM. The CDR3 has 15 amino acids. V shed 6 bases and J shed 4 bases, with 19 bases lying between them. This CDR3 is CASRISTEVLYEQYF. The CDR3 DNA is TGTGCCAGCAGGATATCGACAGAGGTTCTTTACGAGCAGTACTTC. The variable domain in full, completed from reference TRBV28 and TRBJ2-7, reads DVKVTQSSRYLVKRTGEKVFLECVQDMDHENMFWYRQDPGLGLRLIYFSYDVKMKEKGDIPEGYSVSREKKERFSLILESASTNQTSMYLCASRISTEVLYEQYFGPGTRLTVT.

The rearrangement joins TRBV9 to TRBJ2-7; D remains unclear. V lost 0 bases, J lost 2 bases, and 12 bases lay in between. The CDR3 is 15 residues long. The germline gives CDR1 SGDLS, CDR2 YYNGEE. This CDR3 reads CASSVGGNPTYEQYF. The CDR3 nucleotides read TGTGCCAGCAGCGTAGGGGGTAATCCGACCTACGAGCAGTACTTC.

The chain joins TRBV4-1 to TRBJ2-5; 13 nucleotides match TRBD2. The end of the DNA aligns better with TRBJ2-7, so the J call may be wrong. The CDR3 is 15 amino acids. CDR1 and CDR2 from the germline V gene are MGHRA and YSYEKL. In nucleotides, the CDR3 is TGCGCCAGCAGCCAAGGACTAGCGGGAGGAGCCGAGCAGTACTTC. Protein sequence: CASSQGLAGGAEQYF.